Presented here are 12 T cell receptor beta chains from one specimen sequenced in a study of blood T cell repertoires in COVID-19 (dated by TCRdb to between 2020 and 2021). The protocol used for the library was the immunoSEQ multiplex PCR assay. The source is immuneACCESS, and TCRdb retained only in-frame sequences with V and J called. Part of the clones is not carried over; for the studies checked, unresolved V genes explain less than half of this, and the remainder is unexplained. The sample table lists some 43,000 clones, around 81% of them with a count of one. The ten largest clones represent more than 30% of the sample. The specimen sequenced was peripheral blood. The source of these receptors is a man aged 35-49 years with active or convalescent COVID-19.

V and J are TRBV19 and TRBJ1-2, with D tentatively TRBD1 (6 bases). The length of the CDR3 is 18 residues. The germline V and J ends were trimmed by 4 bases and 1 base, with 22 bases remaining between them. The germline CDR1 and CDR2 sequences are LNHDA and SQIVND (reference sequence). The DNA for the CDR3 is TGTGCCAGTAGTAAACTCCCAACTGTGACAGGATTTAACTATGGCTACACCTTC. Encoded protein: CASSKLPTVTGFNYGYTF.

This sequence joins TRBV19 and TRBJ2-1, with a possible D match to TRBD2 (6 bases). This CDR3 is built from 13 residues. CDR1 and CDR2 (germline): LNHDA, SQIVND (reference sequence). V shed 7 bases and J shed 7 bases, with 14 bases lying between them. In DNA form, the CDR3 reads TGTGCCAGTACGGGGGTCAGAAGGAATGAGCAGTTCTTC. This encodes CASTGVRRNEQFF.

The chain recombines TRBV28 with TRBJ2-6; TRBD1 matches at 7 bases. The trim removed 5 bases at V and 0 bases at J, leaving 7 bases unmatched. CDR3 length: 17 amino acids. Looked up from germline, CDR1 is MDHEN and CDR2 is SYDVKM. CDR3 residues: CASSAGTESSGANVLTF. For the CDR3, the DNA is TGTGCCAGCAGTGCCGGGACAGAAAGCTCTGGGGCCAACGTCCTGACTTTC. The variable domain in full, with the rest retrieved from reference TRBV28 and TRBJ2-6, is DVKVTQSSRYLVKRTGEKVFLECVQDMDHENMFWYRQDPGLGLRLIYFSYDVKMKEKGDIPEGYSVSREKKERFSLILESASTNQTSMYLCASSAGTESSGANVLTFGAGSRLTVL.

This chain connects TRBV6-5 to TRBJ2-1; 7 bases map to TRBD1. The CDR3 spans 15 residues. CDR1 and CDR2 from the germline V gene are MNHEY and SVGAGI. Trimming at V came to 0 bases and at J to 10 bases, leaving 9 bases not matched to a gene. The CDR3 is CASSYSPRGLYEQFF. The CDR3 DNA is TGTGCCAGCAGTTACTCGCCCAGGGGGTTGTACGAGCAGTTCTTC.

The chain combines TRBV6-2 or TRBV6-3 with TRBJ2-5, with 7 bases identical to TRBD1. Unmatched junction bases numbered 8, after V lost 2 bases and J lost 5 bases. Germline loops: CDR1 MNHEY, CDR2 SVGEGT. CDR3 length: 15 amino acids. The CDR3 reads CASSYLGGLRETQYF. CDR3 coding DNA: TGTGCCAGCAGTTACCTAGGGGGCCTGCGGGAGACCCAGTACTTC.

The CDR3 DNA is TGTGCCACCCGGGACTATACCTACAATGAGCAGTTCTTC. As protein: CATRDYTYNEQFF. The V and J genes are TRBV24-1 and TRBJ2-1, with TRBD2 identical over 7 bases. This CDR3 is built from 13 residues. Germline V gene data show CDR1 as KGHDR and CDR2 as SFDVKD. The V gene end was trimmed by 9 bases and the J gene end by 2 bases; junction bases not matched to a gene: 3.

V gene TRBV7-2 combines with J gene TRBJ1-2, with D unresolved. The CDR3 is 12 amino acids. Germline CDR1 reads SGHTA; CDR2 reads FQGNSA. Deletions cut 5 bases from V and 6 bases from J, with 10 bases between. This CDR3 reads CASSLDWNGYTF. In DNA, the CDR3 is TGTGCCAGCAGCCTGGACTGGAATGGCTACACCTTC.

J is TRBJ2-7 and V is TRBV19; 8 bases fit TRBD2. CDR1 is LNHDA and CDR2 is SQIVND in the germline V gene (reference sequence). V shed 5 bases, J shed 7 bases, and the junction held 7 bases outside the gene matches. The CDR3 totals 13 residues. CDR3 DNA: TGTGCCAGTAGTGCGGGAGGCCGCGCGGAGCAGTACTTC. This gives the protein CASSAGGRAEQYF.

The genes are TRBV11-3 and TRBJ1-1, with 7 nucleotides matching TRBD1. The J segment lost 1 base and the V segment lost 5 bases, leaving 4 bases of the junction unmatched. The CDR3 consists of 14 residues. The germline V gene has CDR1 SGHNT and CDR2 YENEEA. In DNA form, the CDR3 reads TGTGCCAGCAGCCTACAGGGGAGGAACACTGAAGCTTTCTTT. Amino acid sequence: CASSLQGRNTEAFF. The variable domain in full, completed from reference TRBV11-3 and TRBJ1-1, reads EAGVVQSPRYKIIEKKQPVAFWCNPISGHNTLYWYLQNLGQGPELLIRYENEEAVDDSQLPKDRFSAERLKGVDSTLKIQPAELGDSAVYLCASSLQGRNTEAFFGQGTRLTVV.

This clone appeared a few times. This sample includes further DNA sequences coding for the same CDR3. This chain connects TRBV6-5 to TRBJ1-3, with 8 bases aligning to TRBD1. The CDR3 sequence is 15 residues long. Germline CDR1 and CDR2: MNHEY and SVGAGI. The ends lost 4 bases at V and 0 bases at J; junction bases unmatched: 2. CDR3 in DNA: TGTGCCAGCAGTTCCACAGGGGGCTCTGGAAACACCATATATTTT. It yields the protein CASSSTGGSGNTIYF.

In this sample, this clone turned up once. J is TRBJ1-2 and V is TRBV10-3, with D maybe TRBD1 (6 bases). The CDR3 contains 11 residues. V lost 9 bases and J lost 3, with 8 bases in between. CDR1 is ENHRY, CDR2 SYGVKD, per germline. The CDR3 reads CAIRQDYGYTF. In nucleotides, the CDR3 is TGTGCCATTAGACAGGACTATGGCTACACCTTC.

This rearrangement joins TRBV28 to TRBJ2-3; D unclear. The CDR3 is 11 residues long. Germline V gene data show CDR1 as MDHEN and CDR2 as SYDVKM. The V end lost 5 bases, the J end lost 3 bases, and 3 bases lay between the germline ends. For the CDR3, the DNA is TGTGCCAGCAGTCGGACAGATACGCAGTATTTT. Protein product: CASSRTDTQYF.